This TCR beta chain is drawn from a study of T-cell reconstitution after alpha-beta-depleted transplantation in children. Germline V gene data show CDR1 as DFQATT and CDR2 as SNEGSKA (reference sequence). The J segment lost 0 bases and the V segment lost 4 bases, leaving 9 bases of the junction unmatched. This CDR3 is 16 amino acids long. Unique molecular identifiers were built into the TCRbeta library. One entry per CDR3 protein, called by TCRdb with MiXCR from the PCR reads. Among more than 60,000 distinct CDR3 sequences listed, more than 5.5% were seen once. Specimen: PBMCs from the stem cell graft donor, collected from the stem cell graft. The V gene is TRBV20-1, the J gene TRBJ1-5; TRBD1 matches at 7 bases. The TCR originated in a human donor who donated a stem cell graft to a child with acute lymphoblastic leukemia. CDR3 loop: CSATPQGEYSNQPQHF. For the CDR3, the DNA is TGCAGTGCTACGCCTCAGGGGGAGTATAGCAATCAGCCCCAGCATTTT.